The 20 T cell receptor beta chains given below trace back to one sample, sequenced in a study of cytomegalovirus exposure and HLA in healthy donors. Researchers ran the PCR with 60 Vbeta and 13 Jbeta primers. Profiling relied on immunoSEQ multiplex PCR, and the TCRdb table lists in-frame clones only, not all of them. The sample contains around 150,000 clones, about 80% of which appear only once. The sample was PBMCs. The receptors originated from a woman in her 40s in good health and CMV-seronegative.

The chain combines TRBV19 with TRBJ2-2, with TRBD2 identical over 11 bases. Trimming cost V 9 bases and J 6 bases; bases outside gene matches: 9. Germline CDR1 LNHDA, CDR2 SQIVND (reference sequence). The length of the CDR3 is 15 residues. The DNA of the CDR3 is TGTGCCAGCCGAATAGCGGGAGGGAAACCCGGGGAGCTGTTTTTT. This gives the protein CASRIAGGKPGELFF. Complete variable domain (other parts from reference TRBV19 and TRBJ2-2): DGGITQSPKYLFRKEGQNVTLSCEQNLNHDAMYWYRQDPGQGLRLIYYSQIVNDFQKGDIAEGYSVSREKKESFPLTVTSAQKNPTAFYLCASRIAGGKPGELFFGEGSRLTVL.

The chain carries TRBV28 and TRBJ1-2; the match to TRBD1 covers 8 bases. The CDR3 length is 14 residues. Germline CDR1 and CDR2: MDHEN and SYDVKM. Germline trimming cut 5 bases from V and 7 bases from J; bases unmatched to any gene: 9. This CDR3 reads CASSLTGDLGGYTF. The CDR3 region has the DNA TGTGCCAGCAGTCTGACAGGGGATTTAGGTGGCTACACCTTC.

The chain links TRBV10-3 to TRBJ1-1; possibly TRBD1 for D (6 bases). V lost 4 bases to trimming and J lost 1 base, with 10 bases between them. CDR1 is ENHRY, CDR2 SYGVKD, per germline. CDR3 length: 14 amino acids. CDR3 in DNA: TGTGCCATCAGTGGGGTGACAGGGAACACTGAAGCTTTCTTT. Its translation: CAISGVTGNTEAFF.

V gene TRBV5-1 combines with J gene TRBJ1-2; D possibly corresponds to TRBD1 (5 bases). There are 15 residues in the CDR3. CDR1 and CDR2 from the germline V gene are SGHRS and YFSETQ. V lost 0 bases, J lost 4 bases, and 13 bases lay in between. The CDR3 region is CASSLGFDRVYGYTF. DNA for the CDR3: TGCGCCAGCAGCTTGGGATTTGACAGAGTCTATGGCTACACCTTC.

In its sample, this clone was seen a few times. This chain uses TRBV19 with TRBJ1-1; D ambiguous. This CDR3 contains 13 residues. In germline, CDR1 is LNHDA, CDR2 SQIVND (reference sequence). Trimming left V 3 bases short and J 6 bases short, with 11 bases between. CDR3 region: CASSINSGPEAFF. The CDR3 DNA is TGTGCCAGTAGTATTAATAGCGGTCCTGAAGCTTTCTTT.

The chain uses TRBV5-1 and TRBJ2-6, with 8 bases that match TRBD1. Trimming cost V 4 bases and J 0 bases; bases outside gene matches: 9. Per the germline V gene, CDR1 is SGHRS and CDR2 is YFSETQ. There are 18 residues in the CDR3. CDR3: CASSRGQGADSGANVLTF. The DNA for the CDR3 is TGCGCCAGCAGCCGAGGACAGGGAGCCGACTCTGGGGCCAACGTCCTGACTTTC. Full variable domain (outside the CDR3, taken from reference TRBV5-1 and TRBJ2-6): KAGVTQTPRYLIKTRGQQVTLSCSPISGHRSVSWYQQTPGQGLQFLFEYFSETQRNKGNFPGRFSGRQFSNSRSEMNVSTLELGDSALYLCASSRGQGADSGANVLTFGAGSRLTVL.

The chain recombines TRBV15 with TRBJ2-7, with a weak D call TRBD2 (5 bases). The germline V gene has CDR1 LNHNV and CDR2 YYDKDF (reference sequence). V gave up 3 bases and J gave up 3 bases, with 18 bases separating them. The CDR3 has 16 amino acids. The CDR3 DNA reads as TGTGCCACCAGCAGGGCCGATGGAGGCCTCCTCTACGAGCAGTACTTC. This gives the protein CATSRADGGLLYEQYF.

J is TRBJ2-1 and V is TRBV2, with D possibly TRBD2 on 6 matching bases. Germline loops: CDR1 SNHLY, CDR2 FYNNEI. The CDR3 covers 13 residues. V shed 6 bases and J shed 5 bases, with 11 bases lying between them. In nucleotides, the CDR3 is TGTGCCAGCAGCGGGGAGGTCGACAATGAGCAGTTCTTC. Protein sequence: CASSGEVDNEQFF.

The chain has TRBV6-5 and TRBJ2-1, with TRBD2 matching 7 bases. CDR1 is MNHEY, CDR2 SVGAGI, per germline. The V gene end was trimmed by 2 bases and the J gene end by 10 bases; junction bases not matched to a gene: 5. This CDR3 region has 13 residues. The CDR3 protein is CASSYISGPEQFF. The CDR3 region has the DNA TGTGCCAGCAGTTACATTAGCGGGCCGGAGCAGTTCTTC.

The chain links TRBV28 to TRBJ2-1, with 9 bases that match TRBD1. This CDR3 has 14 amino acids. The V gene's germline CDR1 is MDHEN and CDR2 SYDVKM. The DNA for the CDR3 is TGTGCTTCCGAAGCCGGGACAGGGTACAATGAGCAGTTCTTC. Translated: CASEAGTGYNEQFF. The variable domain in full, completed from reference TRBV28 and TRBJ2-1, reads DVKVTQSSRYLVKRTGEKVFLECVQDMDHENMFWYRQDPGLGLRLIYFSYDVKMKEKGDIPEGYSVSREKKERFSLILESASTNQTSMYLCASEAGTGYNEQFFGPGTRLTVL.

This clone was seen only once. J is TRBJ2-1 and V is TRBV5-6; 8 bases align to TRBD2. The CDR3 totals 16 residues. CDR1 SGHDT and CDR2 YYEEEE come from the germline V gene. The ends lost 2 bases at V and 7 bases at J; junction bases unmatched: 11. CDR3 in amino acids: CASSFGGTRGKNEQFF. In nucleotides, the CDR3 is TGTGCCAGCAGCTTTGGTGGGACTAGGGGGAAAAATGAGCAGTTCTTC. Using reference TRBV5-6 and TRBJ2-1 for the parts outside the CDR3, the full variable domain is DAGVTQSPTHLIKTRGQQVTLRCSPKSGHDTVSWYQQALGQGPQFIFQYYEEEERQRGNFPDRFSGHQFPNYSSELNVNALLLGDSALYLCASSFGGTRGKNEQFFGPGTRLTVL.

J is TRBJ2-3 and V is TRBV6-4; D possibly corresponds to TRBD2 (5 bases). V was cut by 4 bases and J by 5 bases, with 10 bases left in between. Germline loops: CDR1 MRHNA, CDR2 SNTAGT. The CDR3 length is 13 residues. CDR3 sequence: CASSANEGDTQYF. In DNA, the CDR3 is TGTGCCAGCAGTGCAAACGAGGGAGATACGCAGTATTTT.

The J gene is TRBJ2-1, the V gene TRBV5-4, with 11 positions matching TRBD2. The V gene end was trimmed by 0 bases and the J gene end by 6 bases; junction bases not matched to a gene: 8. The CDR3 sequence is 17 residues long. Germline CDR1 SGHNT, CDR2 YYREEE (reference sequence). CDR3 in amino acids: CASSLARVGTSGNEQFF. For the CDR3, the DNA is TGTGCCAGCAGCTTGGCCAGGGTAGGGACTAGCGGCAATGAGCAGTTCTTC. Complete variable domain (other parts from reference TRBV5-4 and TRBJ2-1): ETGVTQSPTHLIKTRGQQVTLRCSSQSGHNTVSWYQQALGQGPQFIFQYYREEENGRGNFPPRFSGLQFPNYSSELNVNALELDDSALYLCASSLARVGTSGNEQFFGPGTRLTVL.

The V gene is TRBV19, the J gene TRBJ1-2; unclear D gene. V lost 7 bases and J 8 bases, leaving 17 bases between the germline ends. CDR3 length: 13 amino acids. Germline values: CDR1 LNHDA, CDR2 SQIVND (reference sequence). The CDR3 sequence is CASTPAGSPGYTF. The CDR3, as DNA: TGTGCCAGTACCCCCGCAGGCTCTCCGGGCTACACCTTC.

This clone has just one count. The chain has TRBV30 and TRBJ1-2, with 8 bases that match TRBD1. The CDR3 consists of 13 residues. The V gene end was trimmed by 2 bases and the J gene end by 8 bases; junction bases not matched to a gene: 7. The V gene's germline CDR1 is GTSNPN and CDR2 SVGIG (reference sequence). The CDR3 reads CAWSRSGGNGYTF. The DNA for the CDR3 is TGTGCCTGGAGTCGTTCAGGGGGCAACGGCTACACCTTC.

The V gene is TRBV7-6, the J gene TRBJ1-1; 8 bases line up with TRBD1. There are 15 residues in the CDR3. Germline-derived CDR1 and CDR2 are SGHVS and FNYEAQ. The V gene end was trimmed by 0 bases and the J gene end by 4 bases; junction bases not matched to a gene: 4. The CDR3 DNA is TGTGCCAGCAGCTTAGCGAAACAGGGGGGCACTGAAGCTTTCTTT. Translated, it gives CASSLAKQGGTEAFF.

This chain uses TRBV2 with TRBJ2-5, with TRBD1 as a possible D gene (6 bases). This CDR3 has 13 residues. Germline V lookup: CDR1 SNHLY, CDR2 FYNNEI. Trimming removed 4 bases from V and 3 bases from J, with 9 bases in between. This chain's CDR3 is CASSGTEKETQYF. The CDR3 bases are TGTGCCAGCAGTGGGACAGAGAAAGAGACCCAGTACTTC.

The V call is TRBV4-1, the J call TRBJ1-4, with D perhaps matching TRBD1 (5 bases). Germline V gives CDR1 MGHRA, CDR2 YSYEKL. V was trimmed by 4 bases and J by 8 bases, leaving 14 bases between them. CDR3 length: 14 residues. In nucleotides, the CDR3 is TGCGCCAGCAGCCGGGGGGAGTTGGAGGAAAAACTGTTTTTT. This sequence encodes CASSRGELEEKLFF.

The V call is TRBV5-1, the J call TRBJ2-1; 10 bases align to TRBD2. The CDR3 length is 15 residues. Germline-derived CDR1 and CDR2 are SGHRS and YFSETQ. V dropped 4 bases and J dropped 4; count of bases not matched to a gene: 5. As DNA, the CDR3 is TGCGCCAGCAGCGATCCGGGACTAGCGTACAATGAGCAGTTCTTC. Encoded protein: CASSDPGLAYNEQFF.

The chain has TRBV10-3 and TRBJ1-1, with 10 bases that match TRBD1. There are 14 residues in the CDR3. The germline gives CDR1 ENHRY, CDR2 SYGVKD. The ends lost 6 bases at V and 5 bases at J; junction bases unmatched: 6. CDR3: CAIRPGTGETEAFF. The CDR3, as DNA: TGTGCCATCAGACCCGGGACAGGGGAAACTGAAGCTTTCTTT.